This T cell receptor (beta chain) derives from a study of response to subunit inactivated influenza vaccine. General study points: New T cells are recruited in small numbers by each seasonal influenza vaccination, according to the authors' suggestion.

From the RT-PCR reads, TCRdb called clonotypes with MiXCR, one entry per CDR3 protein. The sample shows some 300,000 distinct CDR3 sequences, roughly 20% of them seen only once. With respect to this clonotype: The antigen is undetermined.

CDR3 length equals 16 residues. V was cut by 0 bases and J by 12 bases, with 22 bases left in between. Looked up from germline, CDR1 is SGDLS and CDR2 is YYNGEE. The chain carries TRBV9 and TRBJ2-1; TRBD2 is a possible D gene (6 bases). The sample consisted of PBMCs from blood, taken less than 22 months after vaccination. The clonotype was recovered from a man between 50 and 69 years old who received an inactivated influenza vaccine. CDR3 sequence (DNA): TGTGCCAGCAGCGTAGATTTGGACATACCGACGGAGGGGCAGTTCTTC. Protein: CASSVDLDIPTEGQFF.